This section outlines one T cell receptor beta chain sequence together with its context. CDR1 and CDR2 from the germline V gene are PRHDT and FYEKMQ (reference sequence). V lost 2 bases and J lost 6; bases outside the gene matches: 7. CDR3 length equals 14 residues. Per the original data handling: Quantification of nucleated cells was approximated via reference gene primer amplification. Assay used: immunoSEQ multiplex PCR; TCRdb lists only in-frame clones, some missing. V, J and clone size were drawn from that table, and D and trimming were deduced from the DNA. The sample includes some 93,000 clones, more than 75% of them seen just once. This entry is derived from a study of blood T cell repertoires in COVID-19. The overall study: Collection of acute and convalescent COVID-19 samples took place in the United States, Italy and Spain. T cells, B-cell-depleted T cells, or PBMCs supplied cDNA or gDNA.

Input material: peripheral blood. The chain recombines TRBV13 with TRBJ2-7; 7 bases map to TRBD2. The sequence came from a human donor in a cohort sampled during active COVID-19. The CDR3 spells CASSLRGSGTEQYF. The DNA of the CDR3 is TGTGCCAGCAGCTTAAGGGGCAGCGGGACCGAGCAGTACTTC.